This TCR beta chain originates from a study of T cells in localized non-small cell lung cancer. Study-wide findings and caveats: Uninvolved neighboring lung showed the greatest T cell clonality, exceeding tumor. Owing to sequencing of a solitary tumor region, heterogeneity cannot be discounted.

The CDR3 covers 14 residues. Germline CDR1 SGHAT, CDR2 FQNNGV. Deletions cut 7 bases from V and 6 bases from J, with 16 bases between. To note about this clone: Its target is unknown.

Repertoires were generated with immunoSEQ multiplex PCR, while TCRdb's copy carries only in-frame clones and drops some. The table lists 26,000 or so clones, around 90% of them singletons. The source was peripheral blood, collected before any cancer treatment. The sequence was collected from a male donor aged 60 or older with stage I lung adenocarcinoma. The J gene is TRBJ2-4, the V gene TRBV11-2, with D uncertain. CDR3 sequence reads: CASTFDETLNIQYF. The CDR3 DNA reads TGTGCCAGCACCTTTGACGAGACCCTAAACATTCAGTACTTC.